What follows are 11 T cell receptor beta chains derived from one specimen sequenced in a study of human T cells and chemical hapten exposure. TCRdb used MiXCR to reprocess the RACE reads, holding one entry per CDR3 protein. The repertoire holds tens of thousands of distinct CDR3 sequences, with 8.5% to 14% as singletons. Time point described: patch test 3, about 24 weeks after DPC sensitization. Treatment reported: therapeutic diphenylcyclopropenone sensitization with weekly scalp DPC. Specimen: whole blood, collected in connection with sensitization to the hapten diphenylcyclopropenone (DPC). The receptors here all came from a woman aged 50 to 60 with alopecia areata. Some clones in this sample may be carry-over from other donors' samples.

The table lists this clonotype with a few counts. This chain uses TRBV6-2 or TRBV6-3 with TRBJ1-5, with unresolved D. The CDR3 totals 13 residues. Trimming cost V 2 bases and J 6 bases, with 8 bases left between them. Germline CDR1 is MNHEY and CDR2 is SVGEGT. CDR3 residues: CASSYPGFQPQHF. CDR3 bases: TGTGCCAGCAGTTACCCAGGTTTTCAGCCCCAGCATTTT.

Only a few counts were recorded for this clonotype. The V and J genes are TRBV20-1 and TRBJ2-1; 10 positions agree with TRBD1. V shed 1 base, J shed 4 bases, and the junction held 4 bases outside the gene matches. The CDR3 is made up of 15 amino acids. CDR1 DFQATT and CDR2 SNEGSKA come from the germline V gene (reference sequence). The CDR3 region has the DNA TGCAGTGCTAGAGTCGACAGGGGGCCTTACAATGAGCAGTTCTTC. Translation: CSARVDRGPYNEQFF.

In its sample, this clonotype was seen many times. V gene TRBV10-3 combines with J gene TRBJ2-7; D is possibly TRBD2 (6 bases). The CDR3 totals 15 residues. Germline V lookup: CDR1 ENHRY, CDR2 SYGVKD. Trimming pared 7 bases from V and 4 bases from J, leaving 20 bases between. CDR3 DNA: TGTGCCATCACCCGCGGGGTTTCGGGCTTTTACGAGCAGTACTTC. As protein: CAITRGVSGFYEQYF.

This clonotype has ten or more counts. This chain uses TRBV7-6 with TRBJ2-2; TRBD2 is a possible D gene (5 bases). With 3 bases removed from V and 4 bases from J, the gap between germline ends came to 12 bases. Per germline, CDR1 SGHVS and CDR2 FNYEAQ. The CDR3 has 15 residues. DNA for the CDR3: TGTGCCAGCAGCTTTTGGTCCGGGGTCACCGGGGAGCTGTTTTTT. It encodes CASSFWSGVTGELFF. Based on the CDR3 plus reference TRBV7-6 and TRBJ2-2, the full variable domain is GAGVSQSPRYKVTKRGQDVALRCDPISGHVSLYWYRQALGQGPEFLTYFNYEAQQDKSGLPNDRFSAERPEGSISTLTIQRTEQRDSAMYRCASSFWSGVTGELFFGEGSRLTVL.

This clonotype was seen repeatedly, ten times or more. The chain employs TRBV7-9 and TRBJ1-1; no reliable D call. The CDR3 extends over 14 amino acids. Germline V gene data show CDR1 as SEHNR and CDR2 as FQNEAQ (reference sequence). Trimming stripped 7 bases from V and 1 base from J, with 13 bases between. The chain's CDR3 is CASTLGGSNTEAFF. In DNA, the CDR3 is TGTGCCAGCACCCTCGGCGGGTCGAACACTGAAGCTTTCTTT.

This clonotype occurred a few times. This chain joins TRBV6-5 and TRBJ1-2, with 12 bases that match TRBD1. The CDR3 is made up of 15 amino acids. Germline CDR1 MNHEY, CDR2 SVGAGI. V lost 6 bases and J lost 5; bases outside the gene matches: 7. The CDR3 protein is CASSPMGQGAYGYTF. In DNA form, the CDR3 reads TGTGCCAGCAGCCCCATGGGACAGGGGGCTTATGGCTACACCTTC.

This rearrangement joins TRBV25-1 to TRBJ1-2, with 9 bases matching TRBD1. The J segment lost 7 bases and the V segment lost 4 bases, leaving 7 bases of the junction unmatched. CDR1 and CDR2 from the germline V gene are MGHDK and SYGVNS. CDR3 length: 14 residues. CDR3 residues: CASSGGQGGPGYTF. Here the CDR3 DNA reads TGTGCCAGCAGTGGGGGACAGGGAGGCCCTGGCTACACCTTC.

This clonotype was recorded many times. This sequence joins TRBV7-2 and TRBJ1-1, with 7 nucleotides matching TRBD1. Germline CDR1 and CDR2: SGHTA and FQGNSA. J lost 7 bases, V lost 1 base, and 3 bases had no gene match. The CDR3 has 13 residues. The CDR3 region is CASSLVGDSEAFF. The CDR3 bases are TGTGCCAGCAGCTTAGTCGGGGACAGTGAAGCTTTCTTT.

This clonotype was counted a few times. The chain is built from TRBV7-2 and TRBJ2-7; D remains ambiguous. Looked up from germline, CDR1 is SGHTA and CDR2 is FQGNSA. Trimming stripped 8 bases from V and 5 bases from J, with 19 bases between. The CDR3 consists of 14 residues. For the CDR3, the DNA is TGTGCCAGCGAACCTCGACCCTACAGCCACGAGCAGTACTTC. Amino acid sequence: CASEPRPYSHEQYF.

This clonotype turned up a few times. This chain uses TRBV4-1 with TRBJ2-6, with no clear D. CDR3 length: 14 residues. Trimming shortened V by 0 bases and J by 4 bases, and 4 bases separated the two germline ends. Germline V gene data show CDR1 as MGHRA and CDR2 as YSYEKL. The CDR3 DNA follows: TGCGCCAGCAGCCAAGATTCCGGGGCCAACGTCCTGACTTTC. It is translated as CASSQDSGANVLTF.

This clonotype was picked up many times. The chain links TRBV6-5 to TRBJ2-1; unclear D gene. Germline V gives CDR1 MNHEY, CDR2 SVGAGI. The CDR3 loop spans 17 amino acids. The V and J ends lost 4 bases and 5 bases respectively, with 21 bases between them. The CDR3 region has the DNA TGTGCCAGCAGTTCCGCCGTGGCAGACGTATTTCACAATGAGCAGTTCTTC. Its protein is CASSSAVADVFHNEQFF.